This T cell receptor beta chain was identified during a study of CD8+ T cells in alopecia areata. Study-level results: Persistence during tofacitinib was seen for many expanded lesional clones in scalp and blood.

In the case of this clone: Its antigen is still unknown.

As the sequencing template, cDNA was produced by extracting RNA and reverse transcribing it. Method: immunoSEQ multiplex PCR; TCRdb's copy keeps in-frame clones and lacks some. The sample has 150,000 to 250,000 clones; nearly 60% are singletons. Treatment indicated: oral pan-JAK inhibitor, 5-10 mg twice daily. The germline CDR1 and CDR2 sequences are SGHDT and YYEEEE. Trimming removed 1 base from V and 10 bases from J, with 6 bases in between. This CDR3 comprises 11 residues. This sample comprised CD4+ T cells sorted from blood, obtained at week 24, from a patient treated with tofacitinib. The gene calls are TRBV5-6 and TRBJ2-1, with unresolved D. The sequence came from a human donor with alopecia areata. DNA of the CDR3: TGTGCCAGCAGCTTGACGCGGGAGCAGTTCTTC. Protein: CASSLTREQFF.